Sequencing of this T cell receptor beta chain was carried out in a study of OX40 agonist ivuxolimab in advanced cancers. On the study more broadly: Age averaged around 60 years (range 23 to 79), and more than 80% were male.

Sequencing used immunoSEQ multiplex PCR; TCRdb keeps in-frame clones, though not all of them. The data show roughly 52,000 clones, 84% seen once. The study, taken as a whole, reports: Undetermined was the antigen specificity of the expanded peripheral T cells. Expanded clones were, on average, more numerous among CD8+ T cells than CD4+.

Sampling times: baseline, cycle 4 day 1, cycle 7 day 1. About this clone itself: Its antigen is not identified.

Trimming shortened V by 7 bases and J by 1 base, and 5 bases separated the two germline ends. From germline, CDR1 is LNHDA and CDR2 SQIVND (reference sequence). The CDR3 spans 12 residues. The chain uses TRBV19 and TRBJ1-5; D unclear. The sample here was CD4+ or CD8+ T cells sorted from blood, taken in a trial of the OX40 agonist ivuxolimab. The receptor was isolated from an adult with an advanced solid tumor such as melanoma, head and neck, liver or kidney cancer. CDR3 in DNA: TGTGCCAGTACAGTAAGCAATCAGCCCCAGCATTTT. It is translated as CASTVSNQPQHF.